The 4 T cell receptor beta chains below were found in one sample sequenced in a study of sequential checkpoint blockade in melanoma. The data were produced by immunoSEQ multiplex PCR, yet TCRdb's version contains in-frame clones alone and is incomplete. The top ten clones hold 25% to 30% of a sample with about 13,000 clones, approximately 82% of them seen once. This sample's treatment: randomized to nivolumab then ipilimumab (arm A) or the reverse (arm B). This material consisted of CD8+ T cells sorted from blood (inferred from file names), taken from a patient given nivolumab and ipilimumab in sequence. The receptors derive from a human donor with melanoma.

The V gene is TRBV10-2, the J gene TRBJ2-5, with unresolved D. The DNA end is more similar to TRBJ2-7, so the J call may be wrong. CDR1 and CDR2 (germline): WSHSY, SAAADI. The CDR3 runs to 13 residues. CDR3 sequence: CASNDESSYEQYF. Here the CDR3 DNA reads TGCGCCAGCAACGATGAGAGCTCCTACGAGCAGTACTTC.

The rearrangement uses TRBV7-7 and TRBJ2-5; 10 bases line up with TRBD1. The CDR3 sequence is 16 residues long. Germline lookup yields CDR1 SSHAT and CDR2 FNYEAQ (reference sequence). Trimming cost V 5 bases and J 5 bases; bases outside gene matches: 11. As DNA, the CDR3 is TGTGCCAGCAGCCCCCGACAGGGGGCTTCGTTTGAGACCCAGTACTTC. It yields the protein CASSPRQGASFETQYF.

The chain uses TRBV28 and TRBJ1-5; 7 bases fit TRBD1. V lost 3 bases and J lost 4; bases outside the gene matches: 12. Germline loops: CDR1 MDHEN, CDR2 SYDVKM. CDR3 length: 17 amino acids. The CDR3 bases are TGTGCCAGCAGTTTGGCTCCGGACAGGTATGGAAATCAGCCCCAGCATTTT. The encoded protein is CASSLAPDRYGNQPQHF.

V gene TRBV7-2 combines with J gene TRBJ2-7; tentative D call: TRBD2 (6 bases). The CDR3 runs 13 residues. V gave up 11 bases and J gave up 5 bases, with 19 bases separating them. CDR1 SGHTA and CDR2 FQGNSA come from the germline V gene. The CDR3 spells CAPRGREKHEQYF. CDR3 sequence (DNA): TGTGCCCCGAGAGGGCGGGAAAAACACGAGCAGTACTTC. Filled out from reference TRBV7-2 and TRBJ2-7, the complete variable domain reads GAGVSQSPSNKVTEKGKDVELRCDPISGHTALYWYRQSLGQGLEFLIYFQGNSAPDKSGLPSDRFSAERTGGSVSTLTIQRTQQEDSAVYLCAPRGREKHEQYFGPGTRLTVT.